This T cell receptor beta chain was recovered during a study of T cells after yellow fever vaccination. Germline CDR1 reads LNHDA; CDR2 reads SQIVND (reference sequence). This CDR3 is built from 16 residues. Between the trimmed V and J ends, which lost 2 bases and 3 bases, there was a span of 16 bases. This clonotype was seen a few times. They built TCR cDNA with 5'RACE template switching, a step that put in a universal primer site and UMIs. TCRdb re-analysed the 5' RACE reads in MiXCR, keeping a single row per CDR3 protein. The profile covers around 610,000 distinct CDR3 sequences, with 13% appearing a single time and around 15% taken by the ten largest.

This TCR derives from a man aged 25-45 years who received the YFV17D yellow fever vaccine. The sample here was PBMCs, taken on the day of the yellow fever booster vaccination. The genes are TRBV19 and TRBJ1-1; unclear D gene. CDR3 DNA sequence: TGTGCCAGTAGTATATGGCACAGCAATGGGGACACTGAAGCTTTCTTT. It is translated as CASSIWHSNGDTEAFF.